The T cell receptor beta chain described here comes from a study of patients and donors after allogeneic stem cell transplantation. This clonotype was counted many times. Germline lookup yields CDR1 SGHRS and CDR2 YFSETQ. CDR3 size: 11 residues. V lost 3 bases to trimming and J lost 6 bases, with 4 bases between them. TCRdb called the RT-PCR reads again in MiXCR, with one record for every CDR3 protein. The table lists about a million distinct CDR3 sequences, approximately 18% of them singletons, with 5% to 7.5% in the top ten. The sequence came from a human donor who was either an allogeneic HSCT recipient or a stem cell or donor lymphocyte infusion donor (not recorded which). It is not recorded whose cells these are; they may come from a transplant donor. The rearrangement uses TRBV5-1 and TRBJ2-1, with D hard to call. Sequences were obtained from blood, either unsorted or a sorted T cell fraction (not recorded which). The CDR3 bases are TGCGCCAGCAGCTGGATCAATGAGCAGTTCTTC. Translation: CASSWINEQFF.